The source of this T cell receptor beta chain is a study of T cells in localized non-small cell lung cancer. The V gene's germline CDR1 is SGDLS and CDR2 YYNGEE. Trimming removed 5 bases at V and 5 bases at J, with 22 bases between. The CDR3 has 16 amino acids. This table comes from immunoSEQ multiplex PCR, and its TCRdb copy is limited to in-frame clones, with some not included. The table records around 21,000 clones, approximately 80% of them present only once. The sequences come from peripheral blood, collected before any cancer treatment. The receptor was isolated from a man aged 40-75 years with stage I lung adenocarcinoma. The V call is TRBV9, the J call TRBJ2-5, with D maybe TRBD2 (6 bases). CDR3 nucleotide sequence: TGTGCCAGCAGTGCGGGGTGGGCAGGCGGAAGGGAGACCCAGTACTTC. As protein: CASSAGWAGGRETQYF.